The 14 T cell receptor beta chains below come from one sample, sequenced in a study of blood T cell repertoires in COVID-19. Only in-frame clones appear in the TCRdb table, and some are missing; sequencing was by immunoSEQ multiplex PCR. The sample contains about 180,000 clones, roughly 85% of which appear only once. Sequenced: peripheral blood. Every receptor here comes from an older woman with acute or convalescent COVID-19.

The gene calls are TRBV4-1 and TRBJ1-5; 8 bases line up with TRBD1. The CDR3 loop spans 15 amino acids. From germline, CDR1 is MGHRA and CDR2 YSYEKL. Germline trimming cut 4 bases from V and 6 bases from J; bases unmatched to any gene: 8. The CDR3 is CASSPDRGRTQPQHF. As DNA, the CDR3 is TGCGCCAGCAGCCCCGACAGGGGAAGGACTCAGCCCCAGCATTTT.

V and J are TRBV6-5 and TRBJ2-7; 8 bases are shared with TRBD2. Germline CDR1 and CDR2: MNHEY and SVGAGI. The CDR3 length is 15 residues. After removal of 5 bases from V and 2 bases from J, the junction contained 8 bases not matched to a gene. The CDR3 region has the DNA TGTGCCAGCAGTCCGGGGGGGGGCCCTACCTACGAGCAGTACTTC. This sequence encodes CASSPGGGPTYEQYF.

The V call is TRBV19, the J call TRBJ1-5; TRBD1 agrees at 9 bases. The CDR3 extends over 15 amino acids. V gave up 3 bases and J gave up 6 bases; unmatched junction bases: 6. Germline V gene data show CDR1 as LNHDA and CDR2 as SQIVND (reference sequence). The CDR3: CASSMMTGGFQPQHF. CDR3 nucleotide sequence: TGTGCCAGTAGTATGATGACAGGGGGGTTTCAGCCCCAGCATTTT.

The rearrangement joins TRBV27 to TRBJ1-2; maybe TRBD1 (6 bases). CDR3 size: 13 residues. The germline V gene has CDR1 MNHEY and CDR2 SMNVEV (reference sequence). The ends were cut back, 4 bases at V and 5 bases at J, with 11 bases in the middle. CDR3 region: CASSSRGIYGYTF. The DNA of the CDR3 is TGTGCCAGCAGTTCCAGGGGAATATATGGCTACACCTTC.

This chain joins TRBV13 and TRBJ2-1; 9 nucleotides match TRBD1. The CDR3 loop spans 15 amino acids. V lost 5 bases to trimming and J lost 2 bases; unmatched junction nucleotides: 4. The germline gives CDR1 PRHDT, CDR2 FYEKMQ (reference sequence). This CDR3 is CASSATGGTYNEQFF. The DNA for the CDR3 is TGTGCCAGCAGCGCGACAGGGGGAACCTACAATGAGCAGTTCTTC. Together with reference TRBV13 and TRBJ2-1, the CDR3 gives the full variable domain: AAGVIQSPRHLIKEKRETATLKCYPIPRHDTVYWYQQGPGQDPQFLISFYEKMQSDKGSIPDRFSAQQFSDYHSELNMSSLELGDSALYFCASSATGGTYNEQFFGPGTRLTVL.

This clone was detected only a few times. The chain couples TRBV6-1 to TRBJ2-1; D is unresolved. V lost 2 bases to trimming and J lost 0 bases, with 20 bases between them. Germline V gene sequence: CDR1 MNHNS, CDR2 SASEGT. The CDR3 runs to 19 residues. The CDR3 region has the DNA TGTGCCAGCAGTGAACGCGGCTGGAGCGCGGAGAGCTCCTACAATGAGCAGTTCTTC. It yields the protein CASSERGWSAESSYNEQFF.

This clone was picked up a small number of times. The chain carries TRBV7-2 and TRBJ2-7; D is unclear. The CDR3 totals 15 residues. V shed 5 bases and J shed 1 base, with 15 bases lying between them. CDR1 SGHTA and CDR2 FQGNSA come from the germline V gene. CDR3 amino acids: CASSRMIAVSYEQYF. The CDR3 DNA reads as TGTGCCAGCAGCAGAATGATCGCGGTATCCTACGAGCAGTACTTC. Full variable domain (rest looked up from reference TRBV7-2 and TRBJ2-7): GAGVSQSPSNKVTEKGKDVELRCDPISGHTALYWYRQSLGQGLEFLIYFQGNSAPDKSGLPSDRFSAERTGGSVSTLTIQRTQQEDSAVYLCASSRMIAVSYEQYFGPGTRLTVT.

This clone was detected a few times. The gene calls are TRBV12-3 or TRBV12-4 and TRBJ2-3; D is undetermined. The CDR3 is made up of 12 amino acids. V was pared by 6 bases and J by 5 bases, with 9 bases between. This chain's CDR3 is CASSAVIDTQYF. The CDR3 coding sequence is TGTGCCAGCAGCGCGGTCATAGATACGCAGTATTTT.

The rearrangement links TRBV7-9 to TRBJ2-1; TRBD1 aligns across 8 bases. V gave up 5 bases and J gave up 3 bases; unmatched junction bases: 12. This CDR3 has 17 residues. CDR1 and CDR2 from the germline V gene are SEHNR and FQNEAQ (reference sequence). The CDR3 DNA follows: TGTGCCAGCAGCCCCCGACAGGGGACAAACCTCTACAATGAGCAGTTCTTC. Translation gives CASSPRQGTNLYNEQFF.

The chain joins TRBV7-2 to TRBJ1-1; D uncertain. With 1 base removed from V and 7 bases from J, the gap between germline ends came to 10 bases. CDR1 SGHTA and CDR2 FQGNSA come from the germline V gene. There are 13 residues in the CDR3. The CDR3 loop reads CASSLVSQREAFF. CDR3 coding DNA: TGTGCCAGCAGCTTAGTCTCACAACGTGAAGCTTTCTTT. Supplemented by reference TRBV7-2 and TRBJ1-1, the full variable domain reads GAGVSQSPSNKVTEKGKDVELRCDPISGHTALYWYRQSLGQGLEFLIYFQGNSAPDKSGLPSDRFSAERTGGSVSTLTIQRTQQEDSAVYLCASSLVSQREAFFGQGTRLTVV.

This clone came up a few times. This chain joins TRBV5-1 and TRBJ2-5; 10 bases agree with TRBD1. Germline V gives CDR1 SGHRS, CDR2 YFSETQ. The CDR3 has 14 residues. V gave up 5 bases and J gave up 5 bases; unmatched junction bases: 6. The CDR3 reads CASSITGQGETQYF. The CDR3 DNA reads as TGCGCCAGCAGTATTACGGGACAGGGGGAGACCCAGTACTTC.

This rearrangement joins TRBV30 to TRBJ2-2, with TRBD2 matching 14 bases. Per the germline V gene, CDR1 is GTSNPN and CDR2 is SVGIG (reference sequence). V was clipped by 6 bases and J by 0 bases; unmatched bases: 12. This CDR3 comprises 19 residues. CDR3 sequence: CACFRRTSGRYANTGELFF. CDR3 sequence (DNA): TGTGCCTGTTTCCGCCGGACTAGCGGGAGGTACGCGAACACCGGGGAGCTGTTTTTT.

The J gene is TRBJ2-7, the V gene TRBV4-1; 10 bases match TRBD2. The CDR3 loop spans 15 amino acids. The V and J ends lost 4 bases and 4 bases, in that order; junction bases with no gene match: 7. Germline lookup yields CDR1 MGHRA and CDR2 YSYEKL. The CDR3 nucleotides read TGCGCCAGCAGCCTAGGGCCTAGCGGGAGTTACGAGCAGTACTTC. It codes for CASSLGPSGSYEQYF.

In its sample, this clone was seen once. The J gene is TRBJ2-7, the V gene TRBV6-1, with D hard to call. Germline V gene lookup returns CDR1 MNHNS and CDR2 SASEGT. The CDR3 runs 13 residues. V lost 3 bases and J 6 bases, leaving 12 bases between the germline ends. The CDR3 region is CASSDFSGGEQYF. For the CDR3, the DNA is TGTGCCAGCAGTGATTTCTCGGGTGGCGAGCAGTACTTC.